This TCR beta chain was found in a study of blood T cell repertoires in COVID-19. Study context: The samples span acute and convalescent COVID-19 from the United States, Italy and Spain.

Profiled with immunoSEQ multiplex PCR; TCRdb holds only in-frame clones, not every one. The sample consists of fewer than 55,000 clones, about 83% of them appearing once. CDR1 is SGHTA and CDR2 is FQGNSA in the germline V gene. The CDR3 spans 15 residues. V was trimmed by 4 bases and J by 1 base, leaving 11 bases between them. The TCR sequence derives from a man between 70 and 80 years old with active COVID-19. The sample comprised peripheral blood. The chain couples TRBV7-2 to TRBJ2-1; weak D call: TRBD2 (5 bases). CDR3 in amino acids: CASSSPRGSYNEQFF. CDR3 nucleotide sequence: TGTGCCAGCAGCTCCCCCCGCGGGTCCTACAATGAGCAGTTCTTC.